One and the same sample provided the 30 T cell receptor beta chains below, sequenced in a study of blood T cell repertoires in COVID-19. TCRdb's table, derived via immunoSEQ multiplex PCR, lists solely in-frame clones and lacks some. The sample lists some 270,000 clones; approximately 81% were seen once. The sequencing input was PBMCs or T cells enriched from blood (not recorded which). These receptors were collected from a woman in her forties or fifties who had been exposed to COVID-19.

This chain connects TRBV15 to TRBJ2-3, with TRBD1 as a possible D gene (7 bases). Germline V lookup: CDR1 LNHNV, CDR2 YYDKDF (reference sequence). CDR3 length: 16 amino acids. The V end lost 0 bases, the J end lost 4 bases, and 14 bases lay between the germline ends. CDR3 sequence (DNA): TGTGCCACCAGCAGAGATCGCGCAGGGGGGTCAGATACGCAGTATTTT. This translates into CATSRDRAGGSDTQYF.

This sequence joins TRBV27 and TRBJ2-2; maybe TRBD1 (7 bases). Germline V gives CDR1 MNHEY, CDR2 SMNVEV (reference sequence). The CDR3 sequence is 15 residues long. V was trimmed by 1 base and J by 4 bases, leaving 10 bases between them. This CDR3 reads CASSLFQGGTGELFF. The CDR3 bases are TGTGCCAGCAGTTTATTCCAGGGGGGCACCGGGGAGCTGTTTTTT.

CDR3 sequence (DNA): TGTGCCAGCAGCGTGGCAGCGGAAAACACCGGGGAGCTGTTTTTT. This codes for CASSVAAENTGELFF. This chain connects TRBV9 to TRBJ2-2; TRBD2 might be the D (5 bases). There are 15 residues in the CDR3. Per the germline V gene, CDR1 is SGDLS and CDR2 is YYNGEE. V shed 2 bases and J shed 2 bases, with 10 bases lying between them.

This chain joins TRBV2 and TRBJ2-3, with D possibly matching TRBD1 (5 bases). The germline V and J ends were trimmed by 8 bases and 3 bases, with 9 bases remaining between them. Per germline, CDR1 SNHLY and CDR2 FYNNEI. The CDR3 loop spans 12 amino acids. The CDR3 is CASGAETDTQYF. CDR3 bases: TGTGCCAGCGGGGCAGAGACAGATACGCAGTATTTT.

The rearrangement joins TRBV11-2 to TRBJ1-2; TRBD1 is a possible D gene (5 bases). V shed 0 bases and J shed 5 bases, with 10 bases lying between them. The V gene's germline CDR1 is SGHAT and CDR2 FQNNGV. CDR3 length: 14 amino acids. The CDR3 region is CASSLDRVGYGYTF. The CDR3, as DNA: TGTGCCAGCAGCTTAGACAGGGTGGGATATGGCTACACCTTC.

The chain employs TRBV7-9 and TRBJ1-2, with D possibly matching TRBD1 (5 bases). The CDR3 sequence is 15 residues long. Trimming stripped 1 base from V and 1 base from J, with 10 bases between. CDR1 and CDR2 from the germline V gene are SEHNR and FQNEAQ (reference sequence). CDR3 residues: CASSLERDDNYGYTF. The CDR3 DNA reads as TGTGCCAGCAGCTTAGAGCGGGACGATAACTATGGCTACACCTTC.

The chain carries TRBV19 and TRBJ1-2; D is unclear. V was trimmed by 5 bases and J by 4 bases, leaving 17 bases between them. The germline gives CDR1 LNHDA, CDR2 SQIVND (reference sequence). This CDR3 is 15 amino acids long. The CDR3 DNA follows: TGTGCCAGTAGTTCTCTCTTCCCGTCCTTCTATGGCTACACCTTC. The encoded protein is CASSSLFPSFYGYTF.

Comment on this clone: Within the sample, other DNA sequences also encode this same CDR3. In DNA, the CDR3 is TGCAGCGTTGATAGGGGCTGGAACACTGAAGCTTTCTTT. Translating gives CSVDRGWNTEAFF. The chain couples TRBV29-1 to TRBJ1-1, with a tentative D call TRBD1 (5 bases). Germline-derived CDR1 and CDR2 are SQVTM and ANQGSEA. The CDR3 contains 13 residues. V lost 3 bases to trimming and J lost 1 base, with 9 bases between them.

The genes are TRBV5-1 and TRBJ1-1; TRBD1 might be the D (5 bases). V was clipped by 0 bases and J by 1 base, with 7 bases between them. In germline, CDR1 is SGHRS, CDR2 YFSETQ. The CDR3 is made up of 14 amino acids. The CDR3, as DNA: TGCGCCAGCAGCTTGGACAGGAGGAACACTGAAGCTTTCTTT. Translating gives CASSLDRRNTEAFF.

The chain's CDR3 is CASSLGQTTQPQHF. The CDR3 DNA is TGTGCCAGCTCACTTGGACAGACCACCCAGCCCCAGCATTTT. The chain links TRBV18 to TRBJ1-5; a weak D match, TRBD1 (6 bases). From germline, CDR1 is KGHSH and CDR2 LQKENI. V shed 4 bases and J shed 7 bases, with 14 bases lying between them. The CDR3 extends over 14 amino acids.

The chain couples TRBV7-7 to TRBJ2-7; 10 nucleotides align to TRBD1. The trim removed 5 bases at V and 5 bases at J, leaving 3 bases unmatched. The CDR3 has 13 residues. Germline V gives CDR1 SSHAT, CDR2 FNYEAQ (reference sequence). CDR3 DNA: TGTGCCAGCAGCCTGGACAGGGGGGACGAGCAGTACTTC. This translates into CASSLDRGDEQYF.

This clone was counted once. The V gene is TRBV5-8, the J gene TRBJ2-3; tentatively, D is TRBD2 (6 bases). The CDR3 has 15 amino acids. The V and J ends lost 2 bases and 5 bases respectively, with 15 bases between them. The germline gives CDR1 SGHTS, CDR2 YDEGEE. The CDR3 DNA sequence: TGTGCCAGCAGCTTCGGGGGTCGGGATGTAGATACGCAGTATTTT. Protein: CASSFGGRDVDTQYF.

The chain recombines TRBV9 with TRBJ1-6; perhaps TRBD1 as D (6 bases). CDR3 size: 14 residues. CDR1 and CDR2 from the germline V gene are SGDLS and YYNGEE. The V end lost 3 bases, the J end lost 10 bases, and 14 bases lay between the germline ends. This chain's CDR3 is CASSGPGGLSPLHF. The CDR3 DNA sequence: TGTGCCAGCAGCGGCCCCGGGGGGCTATCACCCCTCCACTTT.

The chain uses TRBV5-1 and TRBJ1-3; D is ambiguous. This CDR3 spans 14 amino acids. Germline CDR1 and CDR2: SGHRS and YFSETQ. With 7 bases removed from V and 8 bases from J, the gap between germline ends came to 19 bases. The CDR3 sequence is CASRLGRQADTIYF. CDR3 sequence (DNA): TGCGCCAGCCGACTAGGACGTCAGGCGGACACCATATATTTT.

This chain links TRBV27 with TRBJ2-1; D not certain. The germline V gene has CDR1 MNHEY and CDR2 SMNVEV (reference sequence). The CDR3 has 12 amino acids. V was clipped by 4 bases and J by 2 bases, with 3 bases between them. The CDR3 bases are TGTGCCAGCAGTTCCACCTACAATGAGCAGTTCTTC. Residues: CASSSTYNEQFF.

This clone has more than one count but fewer than ten. This chain connects TRBV7-9 to TRBJ2-3, with 16 bases fitting TRBD2. J gave up 6 bases and V 0 bases, and 0 bases lay outside the gene matches. CDR3 length equals 16 residues. Germline V gives CDR1 SEHNR, CDR2 FQNEAQ (reference sequence). This CDR3 reads CASSLAGLAGGDTQYF. In nucleotides, the CDR3 is TGTGCCAGCAGCTTAGCGGGACTAGCGGGGGGGGATACGCAGTATTTT.

This sequence joins TRBV28 and TRBJ1-1; D call uncertain. This CDR3 is 14 amino acids long. Trimming took 10 bases from V and 1 from J, leaving 16 bases between them. In germline, CDR1 is MDHEN, CDR2 SYDVKM. The CDR3 is CAIFSGRQNTEAFF. In nucleotides, the CDR3 is TGTGCCATCTTCAGTGGCCGACAGAACACTGAAGCTTTCTTT.

This clone has a handful of counts. The chain uses TRBV7-2 and TRBJ2-5; D perhaps matches TRBD2 (6 bases). CDR1 is SGHTA, CDR2 FQGNSA, per germline. The V end lost 5 bases, the J end lost 1 base, and 17 bases lay between the germline ends. This CDR3 comprises 16 residues. CDR3 sequence reads: CASSLIAGGIQETQYF. In DNA form, the CDR3 reads TGTGCCAGCAGCCTTATCGCCGGGGGTATCCAAGAGACCCAGTACTTC.

The chain couples TRBV19 to TRBJ1-2; 7 bases are shared with TRBD1. The CDR3 is 16 amino acids. With 1 base clipped from V and 4 bases from J, the junction kept 9 bases outside the gene matches. Looked up from germline, CDR1 is LNHDA and CDR2 is SQIVND (reference sequence). CDR3 nucleotide sequence: TGTGCCAGTAGTATAGGGGGAACAGGGGCCGTCTATGGCTACACCTTC. As protein: CASSIGGTGAVYGYTF.

The chain joins TRBV7-2 to TRBJ1-2; possible D gene TRBD1, 6 bases. V shed 5 bases and J shed 5 bases, with 21 bases lying between them. Germline V gene data show CDR1 as SGHTA and CDR2 as FQGNSA. This CDR3 region has 16 residues. Written as DNA, the CDR3 is TGTGCCAGCAGCCCCGCCTATCGACAGGCGATATATGGCTACACCTTC. Amino acid sequence: CASSPAYRQAIYGYTF.

This rearrangement joins TRBV19 to TRBJ2-2; D is possibly TRBD2 (6 bases). This CDR3 is built from 16 residues. Trimming pared 2 bases from V and 4 bases from J, leaving 14 bases between. Germline values: CDR1 LNHDA, CDR2 SQIVND (reference sequence). The CDR3 coding sequence is TGTGCCAGTAGTATACTTCGGCAGGGAGGCACCGGGGAGCTGTTTTTT. It yields the protein CASSILRQGGTGELFF. The variable domain in full, with the rest retrieved from reference TRBV19 and TRBJ2-2, is DGGITQSPKYLFRKEGQNVTLSCEQNLNHDAMYWYRQDPGQGLRLIYYSQIVNDFQKGDIAEGYSVSREKKESFPLTVTSAQKNPTAFYLCASSILRQGGTGELFFGEGSRLTVL.

For the CDR3, the DNA is TGTGCCACCCGGGACAGGGCGAAAAATCAGCCCCAGCATTTT. This translates into CATRDRAKNQPQHF. The chain uses TRBV19 and TRBJ1-5; TRBD1 aligns across 9 bases. CDR3 length: 14 residues. In germline, CDR1 is LNHDA, CDR2 SQIVND (reference sequence). The ends lost 10 bases at V and 4 bases at J; junction bases unmatched: 8.

CDR3 DNA sequence: TGTGCCAGCAGCTTGAAACAGGTCCACTCTGGGGCCAACGTCCTGACTTTC. Protein sequence: CASSLKQVHSGANVLTF. J is TRBJ2-6 and V is TRBV5-4; perhaps TRBD1 as D (5 bases). With 1 base removed from V and 0 bases from J, the gap between germline ends came to 11 bases. The CDR3 loop spans 17 amino acids. Germline CDR1 and CDR2: SGHNT and YYREEE (reference sequence). The variable domain in full, with the rest retrieved from reference TRBV5-4 and TRBJ2-6, is ETGVTQSPTHLIKTRGQQVTLRCSSQSGHNTVSWYQQALGQGPQFIFQYYREEENGRGNFPPRFSGLQFPNYSSELNVNALELDDSALYLCASSLKQVHSGANVLTFGAGSRLTVL.

V and J are TRBV9 and TRBJ2-7; TRBD2 might be the D (7 bases). CDR1 SGDLS and CDR2 YYNGEE come from the germline V gene. Deletions cut 2 bases from V and 2 bases from J, with 11 bases between. CDR3 length equals 14 residues. CDR3 DNA: TGTGCCAGCAGCGTGGGGGGGCGCGCCTACGAGCAGTACTTC. Its protein product is CASSVGGRAYEQYF. The whole variable domain, remainder taken from reference TRBV9 and TRBJ2-7, is DSGVTQTPKHLITATGQRVTLRCSPRSGDLSVYWYQQSLDQGLQFLIQYYNGEERAKGNILERFSAQQFPDLHSELNLSSLELGDSALYFCASSVGGRAYEQYFGPGTRLTVT.

The rearrangement links TRBV7-2 to TRBJ2-7; D not certain. Germline-derived CDR1 and CDR2 are SGHTA and FQGNSA. There are 14 residues in the CDR3. Trimming cost V 2 bases and J 2 bases, with 10 bases left between them. CDR3 protein: CASSLPRRPYEQYF. The CDR3 nucleotides are TGTGCCAGCAGCTTACCGCGGAGACCCTACGAGCAGTACTTC.

The genes are TRBV28 and TRBJ1-1; 8 nucleotides match TRBD1. Germline values: CDR1 MDHEN, CDR2 SYDVKM. The V gene end was trimmed by 6 bases and the J gene end by 3 bases; junction bases not matched to a gene: 6. This CDR3 has 14 amino acids. CDR3 loop: CASSLGQEYTEAFF. In DNA form, the CDR3 reads TGTGCCAGCAGCCTGGGACAGGAGTACACTGAAGCTTTCTTT.

The chain employs TRBV5-1 and TRBJ2-1; 7 bases are a match to TRBD1. CDR1 is SGHRS and CDR2 is YFSETQ in the germline V gene. The CDR3 has 13 amino acids. V lost 5 bases, J lost 5 bases, and 4 bases stayed unmatched. The CDR3 sequence is CASSRDSNNEQFF. The CDR3 DNA reads TGCGCCAGCAGTCGGGACAGCAACAATGAGCAGTTCTTC.

This sequence joins TRBV30 and TRBJ1-4; a possible D gene is TRBD1 (6 bases). CDR3 length: 12 residues. Trimming cost V 8 bases and J 4 bases, with 11 bases left between them. CDR1 GTSNPN and CDR2 SVGIG come from the germline V gene (reference sequence). In DNA, the CDR3 is TGTGCCCTACAGGGAAATAATGAAAAACTGTTTTTT. It codes for CALQGNNEKLFF.

This chain connects TRBV10-3 to TRBJ1-2; TRBD1 aligns across 8 bases. V was pared by 6 bases and J by 4 bases, with 7 bases of the junction left unmatched. CDR3 size: 14 residues. Germline-derived CDR1 and CDR2 are ENHRY and SYGVKD. The CDR3 region has the DNA TGTGCCATCAGCTACGACAGGGGCCTCTATGGCTACACCTTC. This translates into CAISYDRGLYGYTF.

The chain combines TRBV7-6 with TRBJ1-5; TRBD1 matches 8 bases. The CDR3 has 15 amino acids. Germline V gene lookup returns CDR1 SGHVS and CDR2 FNYEAQ. The V segment lost 3 bases and the J segment 5 bases; nucleotides outside the gene matches: 6. This chain's CDR3 is CASSFSDRADQPQHF. Written as DNA, the CDR3 is TGTGCCAGCAGCTTCTCGGACAGGGCGGATCAGCCCCAGCATTTT.